This TCR beta chain came from a study of cytomegalovirus exposure and HLA in healthy donors. This clone appeared a few times. 60 Vbeta and 13 Jbeta primers were used in PCR. Measured with immunoSEQ multiplex PCR; TCRdb has only the in-frame clones, and not every one. This sample has some 160,000 clones, with 84% found just once. This receptor was identified in a boy between 2 and 10 years old in good health and CMV-seronegative. Specimen: PBMCs.

Here the CDR3 reads CASNGGTEAFF. In DNA, the CDR3 is TGCGCCAGCAACGGGGGGACTGAAGCTTTCTTT. V is TRBV10-2 and J is TRBJ1-1, with D possibly TRBD1 on 5 matching bases. CDR1 is WSHSY and CDR2 is SAAADI in the germline V gene. CDR3 length: 11 residues. The germline V and J ends were trimmed by 7 bases and 5 bases, with 8 bases remaining between them.